This T cell receptor (beta chain) was profiled in a study of cytomegalovirus exposure and HLA in healthy donors. PCR amplification relied on 60 Vbeta primers (plus 13 Jbeta primers). Method: immunoSEQ multiplex PCR; TCRdb's copy keeps in-frame clones and lacks some. The data hold over 150,000 clones, with 60% to 80% observed a single time. This CDR3 is 12 amino acids long. V shed 8 bases and J 5 bases; nucleotides not matched to a gene: 2. The V gene's germline CDR1 is WNHNN and CDR2 SYGVQD (reference sequence). The genes are TRBV10-1 and TRBJ2-1, with 8 bases aligning to TRBD1. This TCR came from a man younger than 30 in good health and CMV-seropositive. The specimen was PBMCs. CDR3 sequence reads: CASSTGDNEQFF. For the CDR3, the DNA is TGCGCCAGCTCGACAGGGGACAATGAGCAGTTCTTC.